These T cell receptor beta chains were read from a single sample in a study of T-cell reconstitution after alpha-beta-depleted transplantation in children. TCRdb reanalysed the PCR reads using MiXCR and keeps one entry per CDR3 protein. In the table there are about 540,000 distinct CDR3 sequences, around 17% of which are singletons. The material sequenced was PBMCs from the stem cell graft donor, taken from the stem cell graft. The receptor source for this set is a human donor who donated a stem cell graft to a child with acute lymphoblastic leukemia. Each CDR3 is given with its conserved first and last residue. A D gene is named only where the DNA matches it firmly. Rows give clone size only sometimes, using once, few, many, or a class for an expanded clone.

TRBJ1-2	TRBD1	TRBV5-1	NA	CASSSGGVYGYTF	TGCGCCAGCAGCTCAGGGGGAGTCTATGGCTACACCTTC
TRBJ2-2	NA	TRBV19	NA	CASKKVHANTGELFF	TGTGCCAGTAAAAAGGTCCACGCGAACACCGGGGAGCTGTTTTTT
TRBJ1-1	NA	TRBV2	NA	CASRVDRNTEAFF	TGTGCCAGCAGGGTCGACAGGAACACTGAAGCTTTCTTT
TRBJ2-3	TRBD2	TRBV6-1	NA	CASSVSGASTDTQYF	TGTGCCAGCAGTGTAAGCGGGGCTAGCACAGATACGCAGTATTTT
TRBJ1-1	NA	TRBV27	NA	CASSPGVGEAFF	TGTGCCAGCAGCCCAGGGGTAGGAGAAGCTTTCTTT
TRBJ2-1	NA	TRBV2	few	CASSEASTRNEQFF	TGTGCCAGCAGTGAAGCCTCGACGAGGAATGAGCAGTTCTTC
TRBJ2-2	TRBD1	TRBV25-1	few	CASSEGGTGHGELFF	TGTGCCAGCAGTGAAGGGGGGACAGGGCACGGGGAGCTGTTTTTT
TRBJ2-2	NA	TRBV7-2	many	CASSLRTRNTGELFF	TGTGCCAGCAGCTTACGGACGAGGAACACCGGGGAGCTGTTTTTT
TRBJ1-1	NA	TRBV5-1	NA	CASSLKRLNTEAFF	TGCGCCAGCAGCTTGAAACGACTGAACACTGAAGCTTTCTTT
TRBJ2-7	TRBD1	TRBV5-1	NA	CASSSWQGASEQYF	TGCGCCAGCAGCTCGTGGCAGGGGGCGAGCGAGCAGTACTTC
TRBJ2-3	NA	TRBV7-3	NA	CASSSLVGGDTQYF	TGTGCCAGCAGCTCACTAGTGGGCGGGGATACGCAGTATTTT
TRBJ1-6	NA	TRBV20-1	NA	CSASIASGSGNSPLHF	TGCAGTGCTAGTATCGCGTCGGGGTCGGGGAATTCACCCCTCCACTTT
TRBJ1-3	NA	TRBV7-8	many	CASSLVGNTIYF	TGTGCCAGCAGCTTAGTGGGAAACACCATATATTTT
TRBJ1-5	NA	TRBV28	once	CASSLAFRGNQPQHF	TGTGCCAGCAGTTTAGCTTTCAGGGGTAATCAGCCCCAGCATTTT
TRBJ2-7	NA	TRBV27	NA	CASSFFGHEQYF	TGTGCCAGCAGTTTTTTCGGTCACGAGCAGTACTTC